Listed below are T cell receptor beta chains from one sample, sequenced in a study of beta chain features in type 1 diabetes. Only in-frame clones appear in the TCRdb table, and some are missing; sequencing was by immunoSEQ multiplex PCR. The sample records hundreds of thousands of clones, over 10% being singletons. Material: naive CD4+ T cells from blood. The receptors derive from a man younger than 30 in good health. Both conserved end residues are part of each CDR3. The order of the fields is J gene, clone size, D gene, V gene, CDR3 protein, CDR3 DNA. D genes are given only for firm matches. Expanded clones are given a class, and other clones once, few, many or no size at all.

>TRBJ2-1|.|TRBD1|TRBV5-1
CASSFGQGAGNEQFF
TGCGCCAGCAGCTTCGGACAGGGGGCGGGTAATGAGCAGTTCTTC
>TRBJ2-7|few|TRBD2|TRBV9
CASSPLGLASYEQYF
TGTGCCAGCAGCCCCCTTGGACTAGCGTCCTACGAGCAGTACTTC
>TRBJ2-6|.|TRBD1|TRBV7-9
CASSLGQGNGANVLTF
TGTGCCAGCAGCTTAGGACAGGGGAACGGGGCCAACGTCCTGACTTTC
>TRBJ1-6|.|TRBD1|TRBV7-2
CASSFPGQGSSPLHF
TGTGCCAGCAGCTTTCCCGGACAGGGCTCTTCACCCCTCCACTTT
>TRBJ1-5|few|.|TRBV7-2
CASSLTRLINQPQHF
TGTGCCAGCAGCTTAACCAGGCTAATTAATCAGCCCCAGCATTTT
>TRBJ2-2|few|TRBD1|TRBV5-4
CASSTQTGSTGELFF
TGTGCCAGCAGCACCCAGACAGGGTCCACCGGGGAGCTGTTTTTT
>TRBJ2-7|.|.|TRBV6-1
CALMGRVNEQYF
TGTGCCCTAATGGGCAGGGTCAACGAGCAGTACTTC
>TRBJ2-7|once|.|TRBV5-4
CASSSQASKAYEQYF
TGTGCCAGCAGCTCCCAGGCTAGCAAGGCCTACGAGCAGTACTTC
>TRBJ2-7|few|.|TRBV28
CASSSSVFLSGEQYF
TGTGCCAGCAGTAGCTCAGTGTTTCTGTCGGGCGAGCAGTACTTC
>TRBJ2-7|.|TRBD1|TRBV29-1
CSVKTGVYEQYF
TGCAGCGTTAAGACAGGGGTGTACGAGCAGTACTTC
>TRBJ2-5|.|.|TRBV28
CASSLGSNVGQETQYF
TGTGCCAGCAGTTTAGGGAGTAATGTGGGCCAAGAGACCCAGTACTTC
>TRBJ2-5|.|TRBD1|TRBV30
CAWRVGGGETQYF
TGTGCCTGGAGAGTAGGGGGCGGAGAGACCCAGTACTTC
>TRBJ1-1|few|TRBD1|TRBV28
CASRTLTGGAFF
TGTGCCAGCAGAACCCTGACAGGGGGAGCTTTCTTT
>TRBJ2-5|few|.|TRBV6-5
CASSFSSGQETQYF
TGTGCCAGCAGTTTTAGCTCGGGACAAGAGACCCAGTACTTC
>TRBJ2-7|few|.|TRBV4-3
CASSRLEPGTDAYEQYF
TGCGCCAGCAGCCGACTTGAACCCGGGACTGACGCCTACGAGCAGTACTTC
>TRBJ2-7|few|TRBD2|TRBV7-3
CASSLRGGGAYEQYF
TGTGCCAGCAGCTTAAGGGGCGGGGGGGCTTACGAGCAGTACTTC
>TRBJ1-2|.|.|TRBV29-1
CSVERGGYGYTF
TGCAGCGTTGAGAGGGGGGGGTATGGCTACACCTTC
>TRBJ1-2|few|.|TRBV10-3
CAISSGWGRGTDPGYGYTF
TGTGCCATCAGTAGCGGATGGGGAAGGGGGACCGATCCGGGCTATGGCTACACCTTC
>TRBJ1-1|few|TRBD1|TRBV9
CASSVTGVNTEAFF
TGTGCCAGCAGCGTGACAGGGGTGAACACTGAAGCTTTCTTT
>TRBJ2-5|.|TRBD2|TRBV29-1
CSAPGAGFGETQYF
TGCAGCGCCCCGGGAGCGGGGTTTGGAGAGACCCAGTACTTC
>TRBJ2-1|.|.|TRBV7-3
CASSSSKTTEQFF
TGTGCCAGCAGCTCATCGAAGACAACTGAGCAGTTCTTC
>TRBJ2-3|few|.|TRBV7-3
CASSGGALYSDTQYF
TGTGCCAGCAGCGGGGGGGCCCTTTACTCAGATACGCAGTATTTT
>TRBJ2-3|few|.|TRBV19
CASSISPSADTQYF
TGTGCCAGTAGTATATCCCCAAGCGCAGATACGCAGTATTTT
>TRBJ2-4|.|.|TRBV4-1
CASSPRIRASAKNIQYF
TGCGCCAGCAGCCCCAGGATCAGGGCTTCGGCCAAAAACATTCAGTACTTC
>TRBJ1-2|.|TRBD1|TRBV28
CASSSYRGSGGYTF
TGTGCCAGCAGTTCCTACAGGGGGTCGGGAGGCTACACCTTC
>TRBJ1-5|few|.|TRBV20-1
CSSGGNQPQHF
TGCAGTTCAGGGGGCAATCAGCCCCAGCATTTT
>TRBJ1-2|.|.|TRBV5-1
CASSPSHTINYGYTF
TGCGCCAGCAGCCCTAGCCATACCATTAACTATGGCTACACCTTC
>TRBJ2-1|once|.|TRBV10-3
CAISESRETGEFF
TGTGCCATCAGTGAGTCGCGGGAAACAGGGGAGTTCTTC
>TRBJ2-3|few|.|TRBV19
CASSGLDSVGTDTQYF
TGTGCCAGTAGTGGCTTGGACAGCGTTGGCACAGATACGCAGTATTTT
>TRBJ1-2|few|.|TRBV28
CASSLVGGNGYTF
TGTGCCAGCAGTTTAGTAGGGGGTAATGGCTACACCTTC
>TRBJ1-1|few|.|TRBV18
CASSSGNTEAFF
TGTGCCAGCTCCTCGGGGAACACTGAAGCTTTCTTT
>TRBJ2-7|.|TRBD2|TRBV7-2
CASSFDSTSGTISYEQYF
TGTGCCAGCAGCTTCGATTCGACTAGCGGGACCATCTCCTACGAGCAGTACTTC
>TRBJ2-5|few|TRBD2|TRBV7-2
CASSRGGGPSQETQYF
TGTGCCAGCAGCCGGGGGGGCGGTCCCTCCCAAGAGACCCAGTACTTC
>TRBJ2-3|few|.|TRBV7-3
CASSLRVSTDTQYF
TGTGCCAGCAGCTTACGGGTTAGCACAGATACGCAGTATTTT
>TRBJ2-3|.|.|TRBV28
CASRRTVSSGDTQYF
TGTGCCAGCAGAAGGACAGTCTCATCAGGGGATACGCAGTATTTT
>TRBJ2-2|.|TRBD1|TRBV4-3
CASSQGDRGGDTGELFF
TGCGCCAGCAGCCAAGGGGACCGAGGGGGCGACACCGGGGAGCTGTTTTTT